This T cell receptor (beta chain) came from a study of shared clonotypes between healthy human individuals. Some clones are missing from TCRdb's copy, which holds only in-frame ones; the method was immunoSEQ multiplex PCR. Altogether 450,000 to 600,000 clones are present, around 80% being singletons, with the ten largest covering roughly 12%. The study's findings and limits: Donors were few, which limited the genetic and exposure-history diversity represented.

Adult donors, all healthy and HIV-negative, had no recent acute infections or vaccinations. Only Caucasian adults living in Nashville, Tennessee served as donors. Comments on this clone: As yet, its antigen is unknown. At one boundary the junction diverges from the germline segment, which might be a read error.

The sequence was obtained from a woman in her thirties or forties in good health. Some clones in this sample may be carry-over from other donors' samples. Material for sequencing was PBMCs.

The CDR3 nucleotides are TGTGCCAGCACCGACGGGACAGGAGCCTACCTCTTC. This gives the protein CASTDGTGAYLF. The chain uses TRBV28 and TRBJ2-7, with TRBD1 identical over 8 bases. The CDR3 extends over 12 amino acids. Germline V gene lookup returns CDR1 MDHEN and CDR2 SYDVKM.